In its sample, the clone carrying this T cell receptor beta chain was seen a few times. Antigen: not known. This sample is part of a study of T cell responses to AZD1222 COVID-19 vaccine. Whole-study findings and limits: Spike-specific TCR breadth and depth rose after two AZD1222 doses.

Profiled with immunoSEQ multiplex PCR; TCRdb holds only in-frame clones, not every one. Among about 140,000 clones listed, 75% to 90% were seen once. Germline CDR1 and CDR2: SGHRS and YFSETQ. The V segment lost 3 bases and the J segment 5 bases; nucleotides outside the gene matches: 10. The CDR3 runs to 15 residues. The TCR originated in an adult in good health. The chain employs TRBV5-1 and TRBJ1-2, with 7 bases lining up with TRBD1. The sample was peripheral blood, taken on day 0 of AZD1222 vaccination. The CDR3 nucleotides are TGCGCCAGCAGCTCCGACCCCGGGACAGCATATGGCTACACCTTC. It is translated as CASSSDPGTAYGYTF.